The 23 T cell receptor beta chains reported below all come from one sample, sequenced in a study of shared clonotypes between healthy human individuals. Profiling relied on immunoSEQ multiplex PCR, and the TCRdb table lists in-frame clones only, not all of them. The sample consists of about 2.3 million clones, 85% to 95% of them appearing once. Material for sequencing was naive CD4+ T cells from PBMCs. Subset described: CD45RA+ positively selected. Receptors originate from a man in his late teens or twenties in good health. Some clones in this sample may be carry-over from other donors' samples.

The gene calls are TRBV5-4 and TRBJ1-1, with 7 bases fitting TRBD1. Trimming cost V 4 bases and J 0 bases; bases outside gene matches: 18. The germline V gene encodes CDR1 SGHNT and CDR2 YYREEE (reference sequence). The CDR3 sequence is 19 residues long. CDR3 protein: CASSRPTGTVSPMNTEAFF. DNA of the CDR3: TGTGCCAGCAGCCGCCCGACCGGGACAGTATCCCCCATGAACACTGAAGCTTTCTTT.

This sequence joins TRBV5-4 and TRBJ1-1; TRBD1 aligns across 8 bases. Germline V gives CDR1 SGHNT, CDR2 YYREEE (reference sequence). The CDR3 spans 15 residues. The V segment lost 4 bases and the J segment 1 base; nucleotides outside the gene matches: 6. The CDR3 loop reads CASSPGQGPNTEAFF. CDR3 coding DNA: TGTGCCAGCAGCCCCGGACAGGGCCCGAACACTGAAGCTTTCTTT.

With respect to this clone: This CDR3 is also generated by other DNA sequences in the sample. The chain links TRBV5-1 to TRBJ1-2, with TRBD1 as a possible D gene (6 bases). With 4 bases removed from V and 0 bases from J, the gap between germline ends came to 10 bases. The CDR3 totals 14 residues. Germline V gene data show CDR1 as SGHRS and CDR2 as YFSETQ. CDR3 loop: CASSLGQPNYGYTF. In nucleotides, the CDR3 is TGCGCCAGCAGCCTAGGACAGCCTAACTATGGCTACACCTTC.

The CDR3 loop reads CASRSVAGGPFGTDTQYF. The CDR3 DNA reads TGTGCCAGCAGAAGTGTAGCGGGAGGGCCTTTTGGGACAGATACGCAGTATTTT. The chain recombines TRBV5-4 with TRBJ2-3; 11 bases match TRBD2. Germline-derived CDR1 and CDR2 are SGHNT and YYREEE (reference sequence). Trimming cost V 5 bases and J 3 bases; bases outside gene matches: 14. There are 18 residues in the CDR3.

The V gene is TRBV7-9, the J gene TRBJ2-1; TRBD1 agrees at 8 bases. V gave up 0 bases and J gave up 9 bases; unmatched junction bases: 10. CDR3 size: 16 residues. Germline CDR1 is SEHNR and CDR2 is FQNEAQ (reference sequence). This CDR3 is CASSLAGPGGKGEQFF. CDR3 sequence (DNA): TGTGCCAGCAGCTTAGCGGGCCCAGGGGGCAAGGGTGAGCAGTTCTTC.

This clone was observed a few times. The CDR3 loop is CSAAKAGQGTEAFF. The CDR3 nucleotides are TGCAGCGCTGCCAAAGCTGGGCAGGGCACTGAAGCTTTCTTT. This chain links TRBV29-1 with TRBJ1-1, with a possible D match to TRBD1 (5 bases). The CDR3 contains 14 residues. Germline V gene lookup returns CDR1 SQVTM and CDR2 ANQGSEA. Deletions cut 7 bases from V and 4 bases from J, with 19 bases between.

V usage is TRBV11-2 and J usage is TRBJ2-3; the D gene is possibly TRBD1 (5 bases). V lost 4 bases, J lost 6 bases, and 11 bases lay in between. The germline V gene has CDR1 SGHAT and CDR2 FQNNGV. This CDR3 region has 13 residues. The CDR3 reads CASSSGGADTQYF. The CDR3, as DNA: TGTGCCAGCAGCTCCGGTGGGGCGGATACGCAGTATTTT.

The CDR3 is CASPAGDECEQYF. The CDR3 bases are TGTGCCAGTCCAGCGGGAGACGAGTGCGAGCAGTACTTC. The genes are TRBV19 and TRBJ2-7; 8 bases align to TRBD2. Trimming removed 8 bases from V and 6 bases from J; junction bases left unmatched: 9. Germline lookup yields CDR1 LNHDA and CDR2 SQIVND (reference sequence). The CDR3 contains 13 residues.

The V call is TRBV7-3, the J call TRBJ1-1; D may be TRBD1 (6 bases). The CDR3 totals 16 residues. V lost 5 bases to trimming and J lost 0 bases, with 16 bases between them. Per the germline V gene, CDR1 is SGHTA and CDR2 is FQGTGA. The CDR3 DNA sequence: TGTGCCAGCAGCCTCGCCAGTACAGGGCTGAACACTGAAGCTTTCTTT. This codes for CASSLASTGLNTEAFF.

The chain combines TRBV7-2 with TRBJ2-7, with 9 bases matching TRBD2. The CDR3 loop spans 15 amino acids. The junction had 12 bases not matched to a gene; V was cut back by 5 bases and J by 7 bases. Per germline, CDR1 SGHTA and CDR2 FQGNSA. CDR3 in amino acids: CASSPSSAGGGEQYF. DNA of the CDR3: TGTGCCAGCAGCCCCTCATCGGCGGGAGGGGGGGAGCAGTACTTC.

The V gene is TRBV5-1, the J gene TRBJ1-4; no reliable D call. The CDR3 consists of 16 residues. The V end was cut by 0 bases, the J end by 1 base, with 10 bases between. Germline V gene sequence: CDR1 SGHRS, CDR2 YFSETQ. In DNA, the CDR3 is TGCGCCAGCAGCTTGGTAGTGCGCGGAACTAATGAAAAACTGTTTTTT. Its protein product is CASSLVVRGTNEKLFF.

J is TRBJ1-5 and V is TRBV28; 10 positions match TRBD1. V dropped 6 bases and J dropped 2; count of bases not matched to a gene: 4. Germline V gene lookup returns CDR1 MDHEN and CDR2 SYDVKM. CDR3 length equals 15 residues. The CDR3 reads CASSRQGAGNQPQHF. The CDR3 nucleotides are TGTGCCAGCAGCCGACAGGGGGCTGGCAATCAGCCCCAGCATTTT.

V is TRBV11-1 and J is TRBJ2-5, with D perhaps given as TRBD1 or TRBD2 (6 bases each). Per germline, CDR1 SGHAT and CDR2 FQDESV (reference sequence). This CDR3 contains 15 residues. Trimming cost V 5 bases and J 4 bases, with 17 bases left between them. The CDR3 protein is CASSPRGGRPETQYF. CDR3 bases: TGTGCCAGCAGCCCGCGAGGGGGGAGGCCAGAGACCCAGTACTTC.

The chain combines TRBV28 with TRBJ2-7; D perhaps matches TRBD1 (5 bases). Trimming took off 3 bases at V and 9 bases at J, with 15 bases between the two ends. The CDR3 sequence is 13 residues long. Germline CDR1 and CDR2: MDHEN and SYDVKM. DNA of the CDR3: TGTGCCAGCAGTTTCTCCCCTCTAAGGGGGCAGTACTTC. Translating gives CASSFSPLRGQYF.

Remarks on this clone: Other DNA sequences of this sample code for an identical CDR3. This chain connects TRBV28 to TRBJ1-4; D unclear. Germline lookup yields CDR1 MDHEN and CDR2 SYDVKM. The CDR3 is 15 residues long. Trimming removed 3 bases at V and 0 bases at J, with 8 bases between. CDR3 sequence reads: CASSFNGATNEKLFF. In DNA, the CDR3 is TGTGCCAGCAGTTTTAATGGGGCAACTAATGAAAAACTGTTTTTT.

The chain uses TRBV28 and TRBJ1-5, with D perhaps matching TRBD1 (5 bases). V lost 2 bases to trimming and J lost 6 bases, with 11 bases between them. Germline CDR1 and CDR2: MDHEN and SYDVKM. This CDR3 comprises 14 residues. The CDR3 reads CASSLRTFGQPQHF. The CDR3 coding sequence is TGTGCCAGCAGTTTACGGACATTTGGTCAGCCCCAGCATTTT.

The V and J genes are TRBV25-1 and TRBJ1-1, with D unresolved. Trimming cost V 7 bases and J 3 bases, with 18 bases left between them. Per germline, CDR1 MGHDK and CDR2 SYGVNS. This CDR3 region has 15 residues. CDR3: CASTRWSAGDTEAFF. Here the CDR3 DNA reads TGTGCCAGCACCCGGTGGAGCGCCGGGGACACTGAAGCTTTCTTT.

J is TRBJ1-2 and V is TRBV6-5; D is possibly TRBD1 (6 bases). Looked up from germline, CDR1 is MNHEY and CDR2 is SVGAGI. This CDR3 spans 12 amino acids. The V and J ends lost 7 bases and 5 bases respectively, with 11 bases between them. The CDR3 here is CASIGQGYGYTF. DNA of the CDR3: TGTGCCAGCATCGGCCAGGGGTATGGCTACACCTTC.

The rearrangement links TRBV5-1 to TRBJ2-7; tentative D call: TRBD1 (5 bases). Germline V lookup: CDR1 SGHRS, CDR2 YFSETQ. CDR3 length equals 16 residues. Deletions cut 0 bases from V and 2 bases from J, with 15 bases between. CDR3 nucleotide sequence: TGCGCCAGCAGCTTGGTATCAGGGTTGGGGCCCTACGAGCAGTACTTC. It codes for CASSLVSGLGPYEQYF.

The chain combines TRBV19 with TRBJ2-5; possibly TRBD2 for D (5 bases). Per germline, CDR1 LNHDA and CDR2 SQIVND (reference sequence). Trimming cost V 1 base and J 4 bases, with 13 bases left between them. The CDR3 is 15 residues long. CDR3 region: CASSIAGYSRETQYF. Here the CDR3 DNA reads TGTGCCAGTAGTATAGCGGGGTACAGTCGAGAGACCCAGTACTTC.

The rearrangement links TRBV7-9 to TRBJ1-2; 8 bases agree with TRBD1. The V and J ends lost 4 bases and 4 bases, in that order; junction bases with no gene match: 8. This CDR3 has 15 amino acids. Looked up from germline, CDR1 is SEHNR and CDR2 is FQNEAQ (reference sequence). CDR3 protein: CASSSYPGGGYGYTF. The DNA of the CDR3 is TGTGCCAGCAGCTCCTACCCAGGGGGCGGCTATGGCTACACCTTC.

The rearrangement uses TRBV29-1 and TRBJ2-3; TRBD1 matches at 12 bases. Unmatched junction bases numbered 7, after V lost 7 bases and J lost 5 bases. From germline, CDR1 is SQVTM and CDR2 ANQGSEA. The CDR3 runs 14 residues. Here the CDR3 reads CSGDRGRGGDTQYF. CDR3 sequence (DNA): TGCAGCGGGGACAGGGGGCGCGGGGGAGATACGCAGTATTTT.

The chain joins TRBV18 to TRBJ2-5; TRBD1 matches at 12 bases. This CDR3 is built from 15 residues. The trim removed 0 bases at V and 7 bases at J, leaving 3 bases unmatched. CDR1 KGHSH and CDR2 LQKENI come from the germline V gene. The CDR3, as DNA: TGTGCCAGCTCACCACCGAGGGGACAGGGGGCGACCCAGTACTTC. Its translation is CASSPPRGQGATQYF.